This T cell receptor (beta chain) was sequenced during a study of early T cells in non-severe SARS-CoV-2 infection. Study-wide context: Chains stayed unpaired after sequencing of bulk RNA from unsorted whole blood.

This clonotype was seen a handful of times. V lost 5 bases, J lost 0 bases, and 8 bases lay in between. CDR3 length: 15 residues. Germline V gene sequence: CDR1 SGHTA, CDR2 FQGTGA. One entry per CDR3 protein, called by TCRdb with MiXCR from the 5' RACE reads. The data hold 55,000 to 75,000 distinct CDR3 sequences, with 9% to 15% observed a single time. The chain uses TRBV7-3 and TRBJ2-6, with no clear D. Sequences were obtained from whole blood. The sequence was collected from an adult who was a healthcare worker with PCR-confirmed SARS-CoV-2 infection or an uninfected control (not recorded which). CDR3 region: CASSPSLSGANVLTF. Written as DNA, the CDR3 is TGTGCCAGCAGCCCATCCCTCTCTGGGGCCAACGTCCTGACTTTC. The whole variable domain, filled in from reference TRBV7-3 and TRBJ2-6, reads GAGVSQTPSNKVTEKGKYVELRCDPISGHTALYWYRQSLGQGPEFLIYFQGTGAADDSGLPNDRFFAVRPEGSVSTLKIQRTERGDSAVYLCASSPSLSGANVLTFGAGSRLTVL.